This entry lists 25 T cell receptor beta chains sequenced from one sample in a study of neoadjuvant anti-PD-1 for oral cavity cancer. Time point described: after neoadjuvant nivolumab, at surgical resection. Using immunoSEQ multiplex PCR, the repertoire was profiled, and TCRdb retains in-frame clones only, with some absent. This table holds some 15,000 clones, roughly 40% found once. The specimen comprised tumor tissue, sampled after nivolumab (anti-PD-1) treatment. Receptors were obtained from a person between 40 and 85 years old with oral cavity squamous cell carcinoma.

In this sample, this clone is medium-sized (0.01 to 0.1%). The chain joins TRBV6-6 to TRBJ2-1; D remains unclear. The V gene lost 0 bases and the J gene lost 4 bases, with 7 bases spanning the gap. The CDR3 consists of 14 residues. The V gene's germline CDR1 is MNHNY and CDR2 SVGAGI (reference sequence). CDR3 protein: CASSYSNGYNEQFF. CDR3 in DNA: TGTGCCAGCAGTTACTCGAACGGGTACAATGAGCAGTTCTTC.

The gene calls are TRBV15 and TRBJ2-3, with TRBD1 matching 9 bases. The germline CDR1 and CDR2 sequences are LNHNV and YYDKDF (reference sequence). Unmatched junction bases numbered 14, after V lost 0 bases and J lost 4 bases. This CDR3 has 19 amino acids. The CDR3 DNA is TGTGCCACCAGCAGAGATAGAGGGACGGGACAGGGTTACCCAGATACGCAGTATTTT. It translates to CATSRDRGTGQGYPDTQYF.

By share of the sample, this clone is medium-sized. V usage is TRBV10-3 and J usage is TRBJ1-6, with 10 bases aligning to TRBD1. Trimming removed 4 bases from V and 9 bases from J; junction bases left unmatched: 6. Germline V CDR1 and CDR2: ENHRY, SYGVKD. The CDR3 is 15 amino acids. The CDR3 coding sequence is TGTGCCATCAGTGGAGGGACAGGGGAGGGTTCACCCCTCCACTTT. It is translated as CAISGGTGEGSPLHF.

This clone was detected only a few times. The V call is TRBV28, the J call TRBJ2-7; D may be TRBD2 (6 bases). There are 14 residues in the CDR3. From germline, CDR1 is MDHEN and CDR2 SYDVKM. V shed 5 bases and J shed 0 bases, with 11 bases lying between them. The CDR3 nucleotides are TGTGCCAGCAGTGTGACTAGAGTCTCCTACGAGCAGTACTTC. Translated, it gives CASSVTRVSYEQYF.

The J gene is TRBJ1-3, the V gene TRBV2; no firm D call. The CDR3 length is 17 residues. Trimming removed 5 bases from V and 0 bases from J, with 17 bases in between. Germline assignment: CDR1 SNHLY and CDR2 FYNNEI. The chain's CDR3 is CASSRKSLAHSGNTIYF. Here the CDR3 DNA reads TGTGCCAGCAGTCGAAAAAGTCTTGCCCACTCTGGAAACACCATATATTTT. Full variable domain (missing parts from reference TRBV2 and TRBJ1-3): EPEVTQTPSHQVTQMGQEVILRCVPISNHLYFYWYRQILGQKVEFLVSFYNNEISEKSEIFDDQFSVERPDGSNFTLKIRSTKLEDSAMYFCASSRKSLAHSGNTIYFGEGSWLTVV.

The table lists this clone with a few counts. The chain couples TRBV10-3 to TRBJ2-5; D remains ambiguous. Per germline, CDR1 ENHRY and CDR2 SYGVKD. The CDR3 has 16 amino acids. Trimming removed 0 bases at V and 9 bases at J, with 20 bases between. DNA for the CDR3: TGTGCCATCAGTGAGTCGCCCCCTGGGGTGGCGCAGGCCCAGTACTTC. Translation: CAISESPPGVAQAQYF.

This clone showed up just a few times. This chain uses TRBV14 with TRBJ1-2; 10 bases fit TRBD1. V lost 4 bases, J lost 8 bases, and 7 bases stayed unmatched. The CDR3 loop spans 14 amino acids. CDR1 SGHDN and CDR2 FVKESK come from the germline V gene. CDR3 coding DNA: TGTGCCAGCAGCCGGGACAGGGGAGGGTACGGCTACACCTTC. Its translation: CASSRDRGGYGYTF. Full variable domain (rest looked up from reference TRBV14 and TRBJ1-2): EAGVTQFPSHSVIEKGQTVTLRCDPISGHDNLYWYRRVMGKEIKFLLHFVKESKQDESGMPNNRFLAERTGGTYSTLKVQPAELEDSGVYFCASSRDRGGYGYTFGSGTRLTVV.

This clone was found a few times. DNA of the CDR3: TGTGCCAGCAGCCTATCTGGGCAGGGGGCGAAGGAGACCCAGTACTTC. This sequence encodes CASSLSGQGAKETQYF. This chain joins TRBV7-9 and TRBJ2-5, with 8 nucleotides matching TRBD1. Germline assignment: CDR1 SEHNR and CDR2 FQNEAQ (reference sequence). J lost 5 bases, V lost 5 bases, and 13 bases had no gene match. The length of the CDR3 is 16 residues.

The V and J genes are TRBV7-9 and TRBJ1-2; unclear D gene. The CDR3 consists of 15 residues. Germline V gene lookup returns CDR1 SEHNR and CDR2 FQNEAQ (reference sequence). V lost 7 bases, J lost 2 bases, and 17 bases lay in between. Here the CDR3 reads CASTMDGVKNYGYTF. For the CDR3, the DNA is TGTGCCAGCACTATGGACGGGGTAAAAAACTATGGCTACACCTTC. The whole variable domain, filled in from reference TRBV7-9 and TRBJ1-2, reads DTGVSQNPRHKITKRGQNVTFRCDPISEHNRLYWYRQTLGQGPEFLTYFQNEAQLEKSRLLSDRFSAERPKGSFSTLEIQRTEQGDSAMYLCASTMDGVKNYGYTFGSGTRLTVV.

This clone was recorded a few times. The CDR3 spells CSVVRGQGEGGYTF. CDR3 DNA sequence: TGCAGCGTTGTTCGAGGACAGGGGGAAGGTGGCTACACCTTC. The chain carries TRBV29-1 and TRBJ1-2, with 10 positions matching TRBD1. CDR1 and CDR2 from the germline V gene are SQVTM and ANQGSEA. V lost 4 bases, J lost 7 bases, and 9 bases stayed unmatched. The CDR3 spans 14 residues.

This clone was seen a few times. The chain uses TRBV29-1 and TRBJ1-1, with 8 bases that match TRBD1. CDR1 SQVTM and CDR2 ANQGSEA come from the germline V gene. The CDR3 totals 13 residues. With 4 bases clipped from V and 5 bases from J, the junction kept 6 bases outside the gene matches. CDR3 region: CSVAWTGRTEAFF. DNA of the CDR3: TGCAGCGTTGCTTGGACAGGGAGGACTGAAGCTTTCTTT.

This clone appeared once. The chain has TRBV29-1 and TRBJ2-1, with 7 bases lining up with TRBD2. The germline V gene has CDR1 SQVTM and CDR2 ANQGSEA. The CDR3 is 15 amino acids. V was clipped by 0 bases and J by 5 bases; unmatched bases: 7. CDR3 sequence: CSVEDRASGNNEQFF. The CDR3 DNA reads TGCAGCGTTGAAGATCGCGCTAGCGGAAACAATGAGCAGTTCTTC.

In this sample, this clone turned up a few times. The chain joins TRBV13 to TRBJ1-2, with 7 bases that match TRBD1. CDR3 length: 14 amino acids. After removal of 4 bases from V and 4 bases from J, the junction contained 6 bases not matched to a gene. Looked up from germline, CDR1 is PRHDT and CDR2 is FYEKMQ (reference sequence). DNA of the CDR3: TGTGCCAGCAGCTCAGGGGGATGGGGCTATGGCTACACCTTC. This translates into CASSSGGWGYGYTF.

This clone was counted between two and nine times. The gene calls are TRBV4-3 and TRBJ1-2; D unresolved. Germline V gives CDR1 LGHNA, CDR2 YSLEER. V was pared by 0 bases and J by 4 bases, with 12 bases between. There are 15 residues in the CDR3. CDR3 protein: CASSQDIGIGYGYTF. The CDR3 coding sequence is TGCGCCAGCAGCCAAGATATTGGCATAGGCTATGGCTACACCTTC.

This rearrangement joins TRBV6-5 to TRBJ1-2, with D unresolved. The germline V gene has CDR1 MNHEY and CDR2 SVGAGI. CDR3 length: 12 residues. The ends were cut back, 5 bases at V and 3 bases at J, with 7 bases in the middle. CDR3 nucleotide sequence: TGTGCCAGCAGTGAAGAGTACTATGGCTACACCTTC. This codes for CASSEEYYGYTF.

The genes are TRBV6-5 and TRBJ2-1, with 7 positions matching TRBD1. Per germline, CDR1 MNHEY and CDR2 SVGAGI. This CDR3 comprises 14 residues. After removal of 6 bases from V and 7 bases from J, the junction contained 9 bases not matched to a gene. This CDR3 reads CASRPDREGNEQFF. CDR3 DNA sequence: TGTGCCAGCAGACCAGACAGGGAAGGGAATGAGCAGTTCTTC.

This clone was picked up a small number of times. The chain is built from TRBV5-1 and TRBJ2-3; D is perhaps TRBD1 (5 bases). Germline V lookup: CDR1 SGHRS, CDR2 YFSETQ. The CDR3 sequence is 14 residues long. The V and J ends lost 0 bases and 2 bases respectively, with 7 bases between them. The CDR3 coding sequence is TGCGCCAGCAGCTTGGACAGGATCACAGATACGCAGTATTTT. This gives the protein CASSLDRITDTQYF.

The CDR3 DNA reads TGTGCCAGCGGGACAGCTTCCTACAATGAGCAGTTCTTC. Protein sequence: CASGTASYNEQFF. The chain uses TRBV19 and TRBJ2-1, with 7 bases identical to TRBD1. The trim removed 9 bases at V and 1 base at J, leaving 3 bases unmatched. CDR1 and CDR2 (germline): LNHDA, SQIVND (reference sequence). This CDR3 region has 13 residues.

The CDR3 protein is CASSSRGLAGGPLYNEQFF. Written as DNA, the CDR3 is TGTGCCAGCAGCTCTCGCGGGCTAGCGGGGGGGCCCCTTTACAATGAGCAGTTCTTC. The V call is TRBV7-6, the J call TRBJ2-1, with TRBD2 matching over 12 bases. The CDR3 consists of 19 residues. Germline CDR1 reads SGHVS; CDR2 reads FNYEAQ. Trimming at V came to 4 bases and at J to 4 bases, leaving 14 bases not matched to a gene.

This chain uses TRBV11-3 with TRBJ2-2; 9 nucleotides line up with TRBD1. The CDR3 spans 14 residues. V shed 5 bases, J shed 5 bases, and the junction held 3 bases outside the gene matches. Per the germline V gene, CDR1 is SGHNT and CDR2 is YENEEA. The CDR3 DNA follows: TGTGCCAGCAGCCCCGGGACAGGGACCGGGGAGCTGTTTTTT. This gives the protein CASSPGTGTGELFF. Using reference TRBV11-3 and TRBJ2-2 for the parts outside the CDR3, the full variable domain is EAGVVQSPRYKIIEKKQPVAFWCNPISGHNTLYWYLQNLGQGPELLIRYENEEAVDDSQLPKDRFSAERLKGVDSTLKIQPAELGDSAVYLCASSPGTGTGELFFGEGSRLTVL.

The chain links TRBV5-4 to TRBJ1-4; unclear D gene. Germline V gene data show CDR1 as SGHNT and CDR2 as YYREEE (reference sequence). This CDR3 is 17 amino acids long. Trimming left V 4 bases short and J 0 bases short, with 16 bases between. The CDR3 region has the DNA TGTGCCAGCAGCCTCGGTGGGTCGATGGCAACTAATGAAAAACTGTTTTTT. Translating it yields CASSLGGSMATNEKLFF.

The genes are TRBV7-8 and TRBJ1-1; a weak D match, TRBD1 (5 bases). Germline V lookup: CDR1 SGHVS, CDR2 FQNEAQ. Trimming took off 0 bases at V and 6 bases at J, with 8 bases between the two ends. The CDR3 consists of 13 residues. CDR3 in amino acids: CASSLAWGAEAFF. The CDR3 DNA reads TGTGCCAGCAGCTTAGCCTGGGGGGCTGAAGCTTTCTTT.

This clone showed up many times. This chain uses TRBV28 with TRBJ2-5; 14 bases map to TRBD2. The CDR3 runs to 16 residues. Trimming cost V 5 bases and J 5 bases; bases outside gene matches: 7. Germline V CDR1 and CDR2: MDHEN, SYDVKM. CDR3 coding DNA: TGTGCCAGCAGTCGACTAGCGGGGGGGCCTGGGGAGACCCAGTACTTC. Translation: CASSRLAGGPGETQYF.

The chain employs TRBV7-2 and TRBJ2-2; 8 bases map to TRBD2. This CDR3 has 18 residues. Germline values: CDR1 SGHTA, CDR2 FQGNSA. V shed 5 bases and J 5 bases; nucleotides not matched to a gene: 16. The CDR3 DNA reads TGTGCCAGCAGCACCCCTCGAGGGCGGGGGGTAGAGACCGGGGAGCTGTTTTTT. As protein: CASSTPRGRGVETGELFF. The complete variable domain, with remaining parts taken from reference TRBV7-2 and TRBJ2-2, reads GAGVSQSPSNKVTEKGKDVELRCDPISGHTALYWYRQSLGQGLEFLIYFQGNSAPDKSGLPSDRFSAERTGGSVSTLTIQRTQQEDSAVYLCASSTPRGRGVETGELFFGEGSRLTVL.

The chain is built from TRBV14 and TRBJ2-1; perhaps TRBD1 as D (6 bases). V lost 6 bases and J lost 0, with 12 bases in between. The germline gives CDR1 SGHDN, CDR2 FVKESK. The CDR3 runs to 15 residues. The CDR3: CASSPGVGSYNEQFF. DNA of the CDR3: TGTGCCAGCAGTCCAGGGGTGGGCTCCTACAATGAGCAGTTCTTC.